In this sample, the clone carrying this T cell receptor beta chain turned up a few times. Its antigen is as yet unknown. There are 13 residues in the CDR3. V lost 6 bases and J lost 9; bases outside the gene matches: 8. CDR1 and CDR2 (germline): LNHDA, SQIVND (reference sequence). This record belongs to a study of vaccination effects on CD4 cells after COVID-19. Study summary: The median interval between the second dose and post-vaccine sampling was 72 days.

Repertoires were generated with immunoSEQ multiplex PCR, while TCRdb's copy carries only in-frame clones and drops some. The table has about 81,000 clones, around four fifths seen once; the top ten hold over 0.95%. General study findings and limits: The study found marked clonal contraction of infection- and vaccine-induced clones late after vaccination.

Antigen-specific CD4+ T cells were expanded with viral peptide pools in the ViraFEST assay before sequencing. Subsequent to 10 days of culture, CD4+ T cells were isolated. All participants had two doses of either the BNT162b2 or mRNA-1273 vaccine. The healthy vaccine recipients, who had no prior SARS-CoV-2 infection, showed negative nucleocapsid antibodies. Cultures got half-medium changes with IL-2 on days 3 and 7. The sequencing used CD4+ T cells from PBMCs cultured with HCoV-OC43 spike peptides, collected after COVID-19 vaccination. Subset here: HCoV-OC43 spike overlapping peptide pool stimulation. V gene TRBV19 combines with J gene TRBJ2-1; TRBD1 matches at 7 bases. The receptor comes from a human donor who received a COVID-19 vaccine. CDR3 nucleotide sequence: TGTGCCAGTAGCGCCAGGGGGATCGGTGAGCAGTTCTTC. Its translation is CASSARGIGEQFF.